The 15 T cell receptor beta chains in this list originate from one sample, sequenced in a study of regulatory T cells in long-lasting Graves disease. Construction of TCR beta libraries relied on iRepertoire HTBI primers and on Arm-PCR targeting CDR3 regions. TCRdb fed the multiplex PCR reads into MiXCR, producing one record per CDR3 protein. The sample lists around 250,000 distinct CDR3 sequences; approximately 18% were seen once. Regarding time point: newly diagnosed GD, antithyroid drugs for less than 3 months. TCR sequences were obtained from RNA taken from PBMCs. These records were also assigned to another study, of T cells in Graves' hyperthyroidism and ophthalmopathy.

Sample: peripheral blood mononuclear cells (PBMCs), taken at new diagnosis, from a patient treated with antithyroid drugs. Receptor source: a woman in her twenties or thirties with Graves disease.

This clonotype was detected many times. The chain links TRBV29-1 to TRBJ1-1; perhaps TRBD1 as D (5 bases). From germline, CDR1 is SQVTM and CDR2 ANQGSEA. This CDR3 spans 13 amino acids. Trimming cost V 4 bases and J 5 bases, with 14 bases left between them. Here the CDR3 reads CSVGKGISTEAFF. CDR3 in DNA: TGCAGCGTTGGTAAGGGGATTTCTACTGAAGCTTTCTTT.

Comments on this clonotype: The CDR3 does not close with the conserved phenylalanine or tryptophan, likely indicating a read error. CDR3: CASSLDLNGRNSPLHL. The CDR3, as DNA: TGTGCCAGCAGCTTGGACCTCAACGGACGGAACTCACCCCTCCACCTT. This chain uses TRBV5-5 with TRBJ1-6; no reliable D call. The CDR3 extends over 16 amino acids. Trimming removed 0 bases from V and 10 bases from J, with 17 bases in between. CDR1 and CDR2 (germline): SGHKS, YYEKEE (reference sequence).

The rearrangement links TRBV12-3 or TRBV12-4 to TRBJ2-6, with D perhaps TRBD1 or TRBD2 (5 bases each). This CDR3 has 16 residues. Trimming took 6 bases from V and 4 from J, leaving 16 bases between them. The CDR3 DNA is TGTGCCAGCAGGAACCTGGGGGTGTCGGGGGCCAACGTCCTGACTTTC. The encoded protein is CASRNLGVSGANVLTF.

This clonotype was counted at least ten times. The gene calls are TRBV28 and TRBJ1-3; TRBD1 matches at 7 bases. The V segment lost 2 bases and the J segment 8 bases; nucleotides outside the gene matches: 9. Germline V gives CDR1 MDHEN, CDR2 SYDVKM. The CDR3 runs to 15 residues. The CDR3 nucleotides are TGTGCCAGCAGTTTAAGTAAGACAGGGAGAGACACCATATATTTT. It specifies CASSLSKTGRDTIYF.

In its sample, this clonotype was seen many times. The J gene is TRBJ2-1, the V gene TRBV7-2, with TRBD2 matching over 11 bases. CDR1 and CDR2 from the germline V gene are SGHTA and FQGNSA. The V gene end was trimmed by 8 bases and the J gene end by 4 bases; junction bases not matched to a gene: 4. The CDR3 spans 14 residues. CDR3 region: CASSGTSGYNEQFF. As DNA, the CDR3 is TGTGCCAGCTCCGGGACTAGCGGTTACAATGAGCAGTTCTTC.

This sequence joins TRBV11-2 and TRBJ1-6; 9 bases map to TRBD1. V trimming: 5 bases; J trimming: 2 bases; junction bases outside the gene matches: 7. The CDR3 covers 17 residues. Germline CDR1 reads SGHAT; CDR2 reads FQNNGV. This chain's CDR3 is CASSPWTGVPYNSPLHF. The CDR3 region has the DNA TGTGCCAGCAGCCCCTGGACAGGGGTGCCCTATAATTCACCCCTCCACTTT.

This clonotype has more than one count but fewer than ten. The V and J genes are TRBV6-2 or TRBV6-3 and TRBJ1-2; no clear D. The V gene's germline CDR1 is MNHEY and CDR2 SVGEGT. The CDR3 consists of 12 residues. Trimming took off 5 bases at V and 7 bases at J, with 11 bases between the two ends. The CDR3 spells CASSEQPSGYTF. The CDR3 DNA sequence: TGTGCCAGCAGTGAACAACCCAGTGGCTACACCTTC.

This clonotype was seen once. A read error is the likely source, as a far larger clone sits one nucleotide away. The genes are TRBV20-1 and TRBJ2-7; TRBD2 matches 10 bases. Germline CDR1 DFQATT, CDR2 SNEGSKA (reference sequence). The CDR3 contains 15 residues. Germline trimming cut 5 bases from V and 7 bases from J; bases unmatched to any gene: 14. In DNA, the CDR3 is TGCAGTGCTGCTAGACTAAGCGGGGGGGCGGATGAGCAGTACTTC. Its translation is CSAARLSGGADEQYF.

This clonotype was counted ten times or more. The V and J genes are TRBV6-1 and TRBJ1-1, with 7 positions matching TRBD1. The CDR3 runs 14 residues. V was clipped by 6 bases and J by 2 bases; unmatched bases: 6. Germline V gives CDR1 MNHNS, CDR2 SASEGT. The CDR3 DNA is TGTGCCAGCAGAGTCAACAGGGGTAACACTGAAGCTTTCTTT. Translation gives CASRVNRGNTEAFF.

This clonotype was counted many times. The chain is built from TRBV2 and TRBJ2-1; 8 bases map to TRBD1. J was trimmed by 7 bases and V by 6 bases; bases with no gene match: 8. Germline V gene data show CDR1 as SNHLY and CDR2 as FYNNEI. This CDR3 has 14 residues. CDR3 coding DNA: TGTGCCAGCAGCGCAGAACAGGGGGTTAATGAGCAGTTCTTC. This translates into CASSAEQGVNEQFF. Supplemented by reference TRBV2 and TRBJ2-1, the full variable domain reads EPEVTQTPSHQVTQMGQEVILRCVPISNHLYFYWYRQILGQKVEFLVSFYNNEISEKSEIFDDQFSVERPDGSNFTLKIRSTKLEDSAMYFCASSAEQGVNEQFFGPGTRLTVL.

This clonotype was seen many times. CDR3 DNA sequence: TGTGCCAGCACCCGACAGCAAACCTACACTGAAGCTTTCTTT. The encoded protein is CASTRQQTYTEAFF. This sequence joins TRBV14 and TRBJ1-1, with TRBD1 as a possible D gene (5 bases). V dropped 7 bases and J dropped 3 bases, with 15 bases sitting between them. Germline V gene sequence: CDR1 SGHDN, CDR2 FVKESK. This CDR3 region has 14 residues.

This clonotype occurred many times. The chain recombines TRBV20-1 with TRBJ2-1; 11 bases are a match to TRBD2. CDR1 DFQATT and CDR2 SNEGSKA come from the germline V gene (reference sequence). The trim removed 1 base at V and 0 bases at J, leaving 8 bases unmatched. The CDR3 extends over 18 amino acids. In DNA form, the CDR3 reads TGCAGTGCTAGAGTGTTAGCGGGGGGGCCGGGCTCCTACAATGAGCAGTTCTTC. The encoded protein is CSARVLAGGPGSYNEQFF.

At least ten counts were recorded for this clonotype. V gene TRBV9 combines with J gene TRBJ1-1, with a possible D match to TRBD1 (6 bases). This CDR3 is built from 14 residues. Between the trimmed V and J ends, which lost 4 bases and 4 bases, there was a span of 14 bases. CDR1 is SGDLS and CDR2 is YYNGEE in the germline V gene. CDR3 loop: CASSIGQRITEAFF. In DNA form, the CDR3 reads TGTGCCAGCAGCATAGGACAGAGAATCACTGAAGCTTTCTTT.

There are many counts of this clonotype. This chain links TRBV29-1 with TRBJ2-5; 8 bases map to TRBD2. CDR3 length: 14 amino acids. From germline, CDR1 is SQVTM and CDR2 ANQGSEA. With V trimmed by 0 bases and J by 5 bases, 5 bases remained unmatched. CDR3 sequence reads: CSVEDAGLGETQYF. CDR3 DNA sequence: TGCAGCGTTGAAGACGCGGGACTAGGGGAGACCCAGTACTTC.

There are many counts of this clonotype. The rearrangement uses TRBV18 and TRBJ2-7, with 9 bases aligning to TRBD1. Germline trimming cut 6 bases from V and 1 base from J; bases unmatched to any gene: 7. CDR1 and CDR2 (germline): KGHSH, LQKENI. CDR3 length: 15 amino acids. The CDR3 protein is CASSGTQGASYEQYF. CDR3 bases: TGTGCCAGCTCCGGAACACAGGGGGCGTCCTACGAGCAGTACTTC.